The source of this T cell receptor (beta chain) is a study of cytomegalovirus exposure and HLA in healthy donors. For the study at large: HLA-typed donors were the source of approximately 80 million unique TCRs held in an early data release.

Primers: 60 Vbeta forward and 13 Jbeta reverse. Profiling relied on immunoSEQ multiplex PCR, and the TCRdb table lists in-frame clones only, not all of them. The sample has 70,000 to 100,000 clones. Concerning this clone itself: What it binds is not known.

Study results and limitations: In a later analysis, donors in an Asian-associated ancestry cluster reportedly had fewer N-insertions in productive TCRs than the cohort mean. Reportedly, TCR beta sequences accurately predicted HLA-A and HLA-B alleles in most subjects.

The V and J ends lost 7 bases and 2 bases respectively, with 12 bases between them. This CDR3 comprises 13 residues. CDR1 is SQVTM and CDR2 is ANQGSEA in the germline V gene. Unrecorded immune exposures were likely, despite nominal health at sampling. Sequencing input: PBMCs. The receptor was isolated from a man in his late teens or twenties in good health and CMV-seropositive. The rearrangement uses TRBV29-1 and TRBJ2-4; D is possibly TRBD2 (6 bases). The chain's CDR3 is CSAAGGTKNIQYF. CDR3 nucleotide sequence: TGCAGCGCAGCCGGGGGTACCAAAAACATTCAGTACTTC. Filled out from reference TRBV29-1 and TRBJ2-4, the complete variable domain reads SAVISQKPSRDICQRGTSLTIQCQVDSQVTMMFWYRQQPGQSLTLIATANQGSEATYESGFVIDKFPISRPNLTFSTLTVSNMSPEDSSIYLCSAAGGTKNIQYFGAGTRLSVL.